This TCR beta chain was recorded in a study of T cells in Graves' hyperthyroidism and ophthalmopathy. Findings of the study overall: Most thyroid clonotypes expanded above 0.001 appeared in blood too.

From RNA transcripts, TCR beta CDR3 regions were amplified. First-round RT-PCR targeting the TCR CDR3 was performed with the HTBI primer set. TCRdb reprocessed the multiplex PCR reads via MiXCR and lists one record per CDR3 protein. The sample comprises a few hundred thousand distinct CDR3 sequences, 15% to 19% of which are singletons, and roughly 7.3% rests with the top ten. This CDR3 is built from 13 residues. Trimming took 7 bases from V and 0 from J, leaving 12 bases between them. Germline loops: CDR1 GTSNPN, CDR2 SVGIG (reference sequence). This clonotype appeared many times. As yet, its antigen is unknown. Source material for PBMCs was less than 12 ml fresh peripheral blood.

Sequenced input: blood. The V call is TRBV30, the J call TRBJ1-1, with D perhaps matching TRBD1 (5 bases). The source is a woman in her 30s with Graves' hyperthyroidism. CDR3 nucleotides: TGTGCCTCAGGGAAGCTAATGAACACTGAAGCTTTCTTT. It yields the protein CASGKLMNTEAFF.